This entry concerns a single TCR beta chain. Trimming shortened V by 0 bases and J by 0 bases, and 8 bases separated the two germline ends. CDR1 and CDR2 (germline): MGHRA, YSYEKL. The CDR3 has 15 residues. This entry belongs to a study of blood T cell repertoires in COVID-19. About the research overall: Samples of COVID-19 (acute and convalescent) were obtained from the United States, Italy and Spain. In each case, the material was cDNA or gDNA derived from T cells, B-cell-depleted T cells, or PBMCs.

Under the authors' procedure: Estimation of nucleated cell counts relied on the amplification of reference gene primers. Here immunoSEQ multiplex PCR was the method, and the copy in TCRdb shows in-frame clones only, minus some. V and J calls and clone size are those listed in that table; D and trimming were worked out from the DNA. The table shows around 200,000 clones, with around four fifths occurring only once. The sequence derives from a man aged 50 or older with active or convalescent COVID-19. V usage is TRBV4-1 and J usage is TRBJ1-1; unclear D gene. Sequencing was performed on peripheral blood. The CDR3 region has the DNA TGCGCCAGCAGCCAAGAGGCGGGCGTGAACACTGAAGCTTTCTTT. Protein sequence: CASSQEAGVNTEAFF.